Reported below is one T cell receptor beta chain. At one end the junction does not follow the germline gene, possibly because of a read error. The record originates from a study of molecular identifiers for immune sequencing clone quantification. Germline CDR1 is GTSNPN and CDR2 is SVGIG (reference sequence). This CDR3 has 14 amino acids. One entry per CDR3 protein, called by TCRdb with MiXCR from the PCR reads. This sample has about 640,000 distinct CDR3 sequences; about 20% occur once, and the top ten carry roughly 0.85%. V is TRBV30 and J is TRBJ2-7, with D possibly being TRBD1 (6 bases). Source material: naive CD8+ T cells from blood, with Jurkat cell RNA spiked in. Subset specified: FACS-sorted CD8+CD4-CCR7+CD45RA+ naive T cells. This receptor was taken from a human donor in good health. Some libraries in this study had Jurkat cell RNA spiked in. CDR3 sequence reads: CATGHPRDNYERYF. The DNA for the CDR3 is TGTGCCACGGGACACCCAAGGGACAACTACGAGCGGTACTTC.